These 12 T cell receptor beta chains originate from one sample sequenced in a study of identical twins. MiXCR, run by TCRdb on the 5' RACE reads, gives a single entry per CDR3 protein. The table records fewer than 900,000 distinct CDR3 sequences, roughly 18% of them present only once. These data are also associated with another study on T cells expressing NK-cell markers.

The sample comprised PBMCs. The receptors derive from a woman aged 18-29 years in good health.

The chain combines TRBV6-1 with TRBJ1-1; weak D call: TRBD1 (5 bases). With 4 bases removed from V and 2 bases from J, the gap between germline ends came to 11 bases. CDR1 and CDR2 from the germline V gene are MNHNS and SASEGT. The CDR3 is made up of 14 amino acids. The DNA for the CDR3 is TGTGCCAGCAGTGGGGGACGGCGAAACACTGAAGCTTTCTTT. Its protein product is CASSGGRRNTEAFF.

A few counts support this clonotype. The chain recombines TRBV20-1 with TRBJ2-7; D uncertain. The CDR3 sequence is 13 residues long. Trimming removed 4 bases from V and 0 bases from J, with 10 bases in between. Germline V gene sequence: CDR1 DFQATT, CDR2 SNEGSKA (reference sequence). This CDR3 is CSATLGSSYEQYF. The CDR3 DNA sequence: TGCAGTGCTACCCTCGGCTCCTCCTACGAGCAGTACTTC.

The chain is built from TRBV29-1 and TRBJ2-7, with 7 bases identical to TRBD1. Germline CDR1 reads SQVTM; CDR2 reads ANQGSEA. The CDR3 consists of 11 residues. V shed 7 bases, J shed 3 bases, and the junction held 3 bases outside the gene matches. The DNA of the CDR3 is TGCAGCGGACAGGGTTACTACGAGCAGTACTTC. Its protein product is CSGQGYYEQYF.

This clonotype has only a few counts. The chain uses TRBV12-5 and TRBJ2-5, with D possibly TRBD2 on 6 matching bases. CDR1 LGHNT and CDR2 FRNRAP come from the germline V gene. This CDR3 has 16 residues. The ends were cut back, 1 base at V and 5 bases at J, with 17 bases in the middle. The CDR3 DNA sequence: TGTGCTAGTGGTTTGGGTGGCGGGACCCACTGGGAGACCCAGTACTTC. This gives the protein CASGLGGGTHWETQYF. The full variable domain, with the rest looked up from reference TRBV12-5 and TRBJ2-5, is DARVTQTPRHKVTEMGQEVTMRCQPILGHNTVFWYRQTMMQGLELLAYFRNRAPLDDSGMPKDRFSAEMPDATLATLKIQPSEPRDSAVYFCASGLGGGTHWETQYFGPGTRLLVL.

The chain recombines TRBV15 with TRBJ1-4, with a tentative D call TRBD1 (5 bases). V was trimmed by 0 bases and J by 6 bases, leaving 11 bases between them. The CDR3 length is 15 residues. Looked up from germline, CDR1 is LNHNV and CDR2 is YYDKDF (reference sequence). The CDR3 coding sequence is TGTGCCACCAGCAGAGATCAGGGCCGGCATGAAAAACTGTTTTTT. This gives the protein CATSRDQGRHEKLFF.

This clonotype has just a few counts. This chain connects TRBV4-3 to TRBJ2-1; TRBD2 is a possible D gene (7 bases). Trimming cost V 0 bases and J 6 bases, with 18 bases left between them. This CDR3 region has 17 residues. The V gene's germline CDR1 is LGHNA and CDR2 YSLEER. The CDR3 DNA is TGCGCCAGCAGCCAAGATCGGGGAAGCGGGACACCCAATGAGCAGTTCTTC. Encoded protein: CASSQDRGSGTPNEQFF.

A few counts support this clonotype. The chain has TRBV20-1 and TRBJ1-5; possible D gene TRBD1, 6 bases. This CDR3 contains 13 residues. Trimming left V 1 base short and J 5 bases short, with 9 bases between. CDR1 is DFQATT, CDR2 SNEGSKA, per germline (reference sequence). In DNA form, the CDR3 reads TGCAGTGCTAGAGTCGAGGGGGATCAGCCCCAGCATTTT. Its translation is CSARVEGDQPQHF.

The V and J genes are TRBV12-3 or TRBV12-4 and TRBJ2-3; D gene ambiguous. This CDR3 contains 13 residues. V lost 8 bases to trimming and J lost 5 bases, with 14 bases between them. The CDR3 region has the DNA TGTGCCAGCTCCCGAAATCCGCTAGATACGCAGTATTTT. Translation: CASSRNPLDTQYF.

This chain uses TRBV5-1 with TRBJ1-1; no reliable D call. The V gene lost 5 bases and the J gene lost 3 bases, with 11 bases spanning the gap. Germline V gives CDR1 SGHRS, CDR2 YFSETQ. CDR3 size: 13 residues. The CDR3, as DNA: TGCGCCAGCAGGATGGATACGTACACTGAAGCTTTCTTT. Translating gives CASRMDTYTEAFF.

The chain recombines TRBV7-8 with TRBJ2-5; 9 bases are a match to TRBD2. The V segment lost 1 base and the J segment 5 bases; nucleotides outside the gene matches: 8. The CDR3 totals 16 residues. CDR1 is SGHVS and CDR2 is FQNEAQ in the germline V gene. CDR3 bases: TGTGCCAGCAGCTTAGTAGCGCGGGGGGGATCTGAGACCCAGTACTTC. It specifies CASSLVARGGSETQYF.

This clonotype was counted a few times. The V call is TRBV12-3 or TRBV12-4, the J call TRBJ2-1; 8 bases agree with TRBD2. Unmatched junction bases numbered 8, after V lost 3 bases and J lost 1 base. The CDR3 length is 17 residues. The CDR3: CASSLGYGGASYNEQFF. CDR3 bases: TGTGCCAGCAGTTTGGGTTACGGGGGGGCATCCTACAATGAGCAGTTCTTC.

The CDR3 DNA reads as TGCGCCAGCAGCCCAGGGACAGGGTCAACTGAAGCTTTCTTT. Translation gives CASSPGTGSTEAFF. V usage is TRBV5-1 and J usage is TRBJ1-1; TRBD1 matches 9 bases. From germline, CDR1 is SGHRS and CDR2 YFSETQ. Trimming at V came to 4 bases and at J to 5 bases, leaving 6 bases not matched to a gene. This CDR3 contains 14 residues.